This T cell receptor beta chain emerged from a study of shared T cell receptors in the human thymus. V trimming: 1 base; J trimming: 0 bases; junction bases outside the gene matches: 10. This CDR3 contains 20 residues. Germline V gene data show CDR1 as LGHNA and CDR2 as YNFKEQ. In this sample, this clone turned up once. Profiled with immunoSEQ multiplex PCR; TCRdb holds only in-frame clones, not every one. The sample lists about 660,000 clones, over 75% occurring once. The sample was also linked to a second study, of human thymus T cells. That work adds: Congenital heart defects were the reason for the corrective surgery that the donors, healthy Finnish infants, were having. Obtained as resections during corrective heart surgery, the thymus tissue was then studied. Unrelated individuals were reported by related research to share highly overlapping thymic repertoires.

The sample consisted of thymocytes. This clonotype originated in a boy younger than two with a congenital heart defect. This rearrangement joins TRBV4-2 to TRBJ2-1; TRBD2 matches 12 bases. CDR3 sequence: CASSQVPRTSGTSSYNEQFF. CDR3 nucleotide sequence: TGTGCCAGCAGCCAAGTTCCCCGGACTAGCGGGACCAGCTCCTACAATGAGCAGTTCTTC.